This T cell receptor (beta chain) was identified during a study of Graves' ophthalmopathy and Graves' hyperthyroidism (dated by TCRdb to between 2017 and 2018). Regarding the study in general: Peripheral blood was collected at initial diagnosis, before any treatment. To explore V-J signatures distinguishing ophthalmopathy from hyperthyroidism, a discovery set of roughly 98 patients (fewer than 45 ophthalmopathy, over 55 stable hyperthyroidism) was enrolled. In about 6 hyperthyroidism patients, T-cell repertoires of thyroid tissue and blood were compared. The study used TCR beta repertoire signatures to distinguish Graves' ophthalmopathy from Graves' hyperthyroidism and to predict progression to ophthalmopathy. Following sample collection, hyperthyroidism patients were given methimazole at a starting dose of 30 mg daily, and ophthalmopathy patients were given high-dose intravenous methylprednisolone. The independent validation cohort included under 20 hyperthyroidism patients plus 17 patients who later progressed from hyperthyroidism to ophthalmopathy. In total, around 140 blood samples were TCR-sequenced: approximately 42 ophthalmopathy, roughly 80 hyperthyroidism and roughly 17 hyperthyroidism-to-ophthalmopathy patients. For training and testing, the roughly 100 patients in the discovery cohort were randomly divided in a 7:3 ratio. Here is what the overall study found, with its caveats: In validation, the model predicted ophthalmopathy progression with about 64% sensitivity and 72.22% specificity; 12 predicted patients were CT-confirmed with GO in a median of approximately 6.2 months. Most of the expanded thyroid clonotypes with a frequency above 0.001 were also detected in blood, and it was suggested that the thyroid immune response may be reflected by blood repertoires. Sample size was not statistically predetermined, and group allocation was not concealed from the investigators. The 13-signature model separated ophthalmopathy from stable hyperthyroidism with about 86% sensitivity and 81.08% specificity in cross-validation, and 80%/75% in the test set.

Between the V and J ends, shortened by 7 bases and 2 bases respectively, the junction contains 5 bases. The CDR3 contains 11 residues, cysteine and phenylalanine counted. Only the CDR3 DNA stays, 33 bases, in frame from base 1. CDR1 and CDR2 are read off the germline V gene as MDHEN and SYDVKM. Stable hyperthyroidism was defined as no progression to ophthalmopathy within 18 months of follow-up. Hyperthyroidism patients were newly diagnosed, were aged 18 to 65 years, and had a disease duration under 2 months. Patients with other autoimmune diseases, uncontrolled infections, pregnancy or lactation were excluded from the study. Diagnosis was based on clinical symptoms, serum thyroxine, TRAb, thyroid ultrasound and orbital computed tomography. PBMCs were isolated from 10 ml of fresh peripheral blood by Ficoll-Paque density gradient centrifugation. Total RNA was extracted with Trizol reagent and quality-checked on an Agilent 2100 Bioanalyzer.

This clonotype was observed many times. Which antigen it targets is not known. No qualities accompany the bases; no much larger clone lies one base away. For repertoire sequencing, the TCR beta CDR3 regions were amplified from RNA transcripts. The first round was an RT-PCR using HTBI primers with the Qiagen OneStep RT-PCR kit, and this first round was followed by a second-round multiplex PCR, then size selection and purification. The libraries underwent paired-end sequencing with 100 bp reads on an Illumina HiSeq2000. The authors' analysis ran thus. SOAPnuke was used to process the reads, removing any read that contained adapters or uncalled bases, had a mean Phred below 15, or lacked an exact match to the constant primer or identifier. COPE v1.2.5 was used to merge high-quality paired reads. Each unique nucleotide sequence was treated as a clonotype, and MiTCR v1.1 was used to align the clonotypes to the IMGT TRB V, D and J references. The analysis was limited to V-J combinations with a frequency above 0.0001, which together covered just over 98% of the repertoires. For each V-J combination, a TCR clonal expansion and chaos score was defined as the ratio of F50 clonal expansion to chaos observed in the TCRdist matrix. Welch's t-statistics and random forest were used to reduce features to about a dozen V-J combinations, which were fed into a naive Bayes classifier. Thyroid-blood repertoire similarity was quantified with the Morisita-Horn index. TCRdb itself trimmed the public reads at Q25 with fastp, ran MiXCR and retained productive beta chains. Each entry is one CDR3 protein sequence, shown with its most common DNA and genes. It is TCRdb's table, rather than the study itself, that gives the V and J calls and clone size. The sample table contains roughly 610,000 distinct CDR3 sequences; only one count was recorded for 22% of them. The ten largest clones take up approximately 7% of the sample.

The sequencing input was peripheral blood. This clonotype originated in a woman aged 18-35 years with stable Graves' hyperthyroidism. Some clones in this sample may be carry-over from other donors' samples. Donor details come from another sample of the same person, matched by shared clones. The sequence joins TRBV28 to TRBJ1-2, with the D gene not confidently named. The CDR3: CASTQNYGYTF. In nucleotide form, the sequence is TGTGCCAGCACTCAAAACTATGGCTACACCTTC.